This T cell receptor (beta chain) came from a study of patients and donors after allogeneic stem cell transplantation. Trimming cost V 0 bases and J 7 bases, with 16 bases left between them. Germline V gene data show CDR1 as SGHDN and CDR2 as FVKESK. The CDR3 is 16 residues long. This clonotype was counted a few times. TCRdb called the RT-PCR reads again in MiXCR, with one record for every CDR3 protein. The sample shows about 410,000 distinct CDR3 sequences, approximately 16% of them seen only once. This sequence joins TRBV14 and TRBJ2-1; D possibly corresponds to TRBD2 (6 bases). The sequenced sample consisted of blood, either unsorted or a sorted T cell fraction (not recorded which). The source is a human donor who was either an allogeneic HSCT recipient or a stem cell or donor lymphocyte infusion donor (not recorded which). It is not recorded whose cells these are; they may come from a transplant donor. CDR3 loop: CASSQDRLDRGNEQFF. DNA for the CDR3: TGTGCCAGCAGCCAAGATCGGCTAGACCGGGGGAATGAGCAGTTCTTC.